This TCR beta chain was retrieved from a study of regulatory T cells in long-lasting Graves disease. A few counts support this clonotype. Germline CDR1 and CDR2: SQVTM and ANQGSEA. This CDR3 spans 10 amino acids. Trimming removed 3 bases at V and 7 bases at J, with 6 bases between. Described time point: persistent/refractory GD, antithyroid drugs over 5 years with positive TRAb. Researchers made the TCR library from RNA that was extracted from PBMCs. For TCR beta, libraries came from iRepertoire HTBI primers and Arm-PCR of CDR3 regions. TCRdb reanalysed the multiplex PCR reads using MiXCR and keeps one entry per CDR3 protein. Of about 660,000 distinct CDR3 sequences detected, about 30% appear once; the ten largest clones hold 35% to 55%.

V usage is TRBV29-1 and J usage is TRBJ1-1; D ambiguous. The origin of this receptor is a female donor with Graves disease. The sample here was peripheral blood mononuclear cells (PBMCs), taken when the disease was refractory, from a patient treated with antithyroid drugs. CDR3 loop: CSVDAYEAFF. The CDR3, as DNA: TGCAGCGTTGATGCCTATGAAGCTTTCTTT.